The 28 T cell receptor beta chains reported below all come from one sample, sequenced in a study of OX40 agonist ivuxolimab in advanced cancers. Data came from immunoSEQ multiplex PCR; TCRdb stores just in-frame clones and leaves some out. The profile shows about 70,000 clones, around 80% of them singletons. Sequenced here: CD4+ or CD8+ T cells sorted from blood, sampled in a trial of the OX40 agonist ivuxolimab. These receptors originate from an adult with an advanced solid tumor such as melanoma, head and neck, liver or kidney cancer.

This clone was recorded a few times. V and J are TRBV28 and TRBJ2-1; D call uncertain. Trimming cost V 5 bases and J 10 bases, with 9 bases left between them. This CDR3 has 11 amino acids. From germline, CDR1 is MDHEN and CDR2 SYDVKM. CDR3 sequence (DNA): TGTGCCAGCAGTGTGGGTCGGGAGCAGTTCTTC. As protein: CASSVGREQFF. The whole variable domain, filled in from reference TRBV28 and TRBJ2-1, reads DVKVTQSSRYLVKRTGEKVFLECVQDMDHENMFWYRQDPGLGLRLIYFSYDVKMKEKGDIPEGYSVSREKKERFSLILESASTNQTSMYLCASSVGREQFFGPGTRLTVL.

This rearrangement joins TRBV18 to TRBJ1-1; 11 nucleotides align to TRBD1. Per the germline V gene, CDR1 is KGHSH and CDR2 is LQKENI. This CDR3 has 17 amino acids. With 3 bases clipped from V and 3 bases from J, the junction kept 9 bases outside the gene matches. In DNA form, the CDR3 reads TGTGCCAGCTCACCTCCGGGACAGGGGGTCAGGTACACTGAAGCTTTCTTT. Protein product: CASSPPGQGVRYTEAFF.

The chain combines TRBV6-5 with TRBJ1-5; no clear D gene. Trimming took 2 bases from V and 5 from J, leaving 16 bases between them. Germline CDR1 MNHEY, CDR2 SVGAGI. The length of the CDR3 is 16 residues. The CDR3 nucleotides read TGTGCCAGCAGTTACAGAAGGCCCAAAAACTATCAGCCCCAGCATTTT. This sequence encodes CASSYRRPKNYQPQHF.

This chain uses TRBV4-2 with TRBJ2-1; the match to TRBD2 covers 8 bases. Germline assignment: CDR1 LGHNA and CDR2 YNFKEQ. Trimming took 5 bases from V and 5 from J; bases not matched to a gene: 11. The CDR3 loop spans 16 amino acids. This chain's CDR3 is CASSATGTRSHNEQFF. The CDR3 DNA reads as TGTGCCAGCAGCGCCACCGGGACTAGGTCCCACAATGAGCAGTTCTTC.

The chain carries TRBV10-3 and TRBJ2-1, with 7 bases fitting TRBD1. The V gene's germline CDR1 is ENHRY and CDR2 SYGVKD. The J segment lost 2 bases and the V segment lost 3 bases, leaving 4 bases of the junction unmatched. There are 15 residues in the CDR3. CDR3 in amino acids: CAISEAGTAYNEQFF. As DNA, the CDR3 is TGTGCCATCAGTGAAGCCGGGACAGCCTACAATGAGCAGTTCTTC.

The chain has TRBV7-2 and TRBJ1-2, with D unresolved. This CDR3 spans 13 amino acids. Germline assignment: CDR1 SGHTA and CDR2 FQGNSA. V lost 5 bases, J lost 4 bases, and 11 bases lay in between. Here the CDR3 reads CASSMGRSYGYTF. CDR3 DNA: TGTGCCAGCAGCATGGGCAGGAGCTATGGCTACACCTTC.

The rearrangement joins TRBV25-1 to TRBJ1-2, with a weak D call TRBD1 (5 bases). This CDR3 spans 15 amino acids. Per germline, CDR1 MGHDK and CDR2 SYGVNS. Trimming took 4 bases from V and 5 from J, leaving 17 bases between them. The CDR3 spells CASSVAGTGPYGYTF. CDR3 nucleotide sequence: TGTGCCAGCAGTGTAGCCGGGACGGGACCTTATGGCTACACCTTC.

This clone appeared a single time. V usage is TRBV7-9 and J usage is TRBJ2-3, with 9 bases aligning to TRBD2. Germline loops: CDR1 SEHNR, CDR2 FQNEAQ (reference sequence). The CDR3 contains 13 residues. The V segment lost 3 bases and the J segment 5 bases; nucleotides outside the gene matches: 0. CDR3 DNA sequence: TGTGCCAGCAGCTTTAGCGGGGGAGATACGCAGTATTTT. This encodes CASSFSGGDTQYF. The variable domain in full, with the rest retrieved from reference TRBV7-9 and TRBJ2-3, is DTGVSQNPRHKITKRGQNVTFRCDPISEHNRLYWYRQTLGQGPEFLTYFQNEAQLEKSRLLSDRFSAERPKGSFSTLEIQRTEQGDSAMYLCASSFSGGDTQYFGPGTRLTVL.

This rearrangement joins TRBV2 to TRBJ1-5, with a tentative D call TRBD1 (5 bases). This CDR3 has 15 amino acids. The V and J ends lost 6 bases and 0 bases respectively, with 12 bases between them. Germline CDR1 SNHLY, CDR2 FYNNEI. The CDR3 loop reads CASSLDSHSNQPQHF. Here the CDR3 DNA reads TGTGCCAGCAGCCTAGACAGCCATAGCAATCAGCCCCAGCATTTT.

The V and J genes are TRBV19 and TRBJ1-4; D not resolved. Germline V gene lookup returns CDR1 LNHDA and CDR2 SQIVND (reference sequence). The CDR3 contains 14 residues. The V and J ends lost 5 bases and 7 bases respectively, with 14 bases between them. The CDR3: CASSSYVRIEKLFF. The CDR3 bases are TGTGCCAGTAGTTCCTATGTCCGAATTGAAAAACTGTTTTTT.

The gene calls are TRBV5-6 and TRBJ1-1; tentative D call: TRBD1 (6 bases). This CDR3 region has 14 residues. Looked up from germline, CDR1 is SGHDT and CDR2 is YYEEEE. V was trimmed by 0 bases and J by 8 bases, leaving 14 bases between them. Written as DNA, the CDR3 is TGTGCCAGCAGCTTGGCCGTGGGGGGGCGCGAAGCTTTCTTT. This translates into CASSLAVGGREAFF.

The CDR3 bases are TGTGCCAGCAGCTTAGGGACGCTCGGGGAGCTGTTTTTT. Its translation: CASSLGTLGELFF. The rearrangement links TRBV11-3 to TRBJ2-2, with unresolved D. V lost 1 base and J 7 bases, leaving 7 bases between the germline ends. The CDR3 is made up of 13 amino acids. The germline V gene has CDR1 SGHNT and CDR2 YENEEA.

The CDR3 here is CASQGPNTEAFF. The CDR3 nucleotides are TGTGCCAGTCAGGGGCCGAACACTGAAGCTTTCTTT. This chain links TRBV6-1 with TRBJ1-1; maybe TRBD1 (6 bases). CDR1 and CDR2 from the germline V gene are MNHNS and SASEGT. V lost 9 bases and J 1 base, leaving 9 bases between the germline ends. CDR3 length: 12 amino acids.

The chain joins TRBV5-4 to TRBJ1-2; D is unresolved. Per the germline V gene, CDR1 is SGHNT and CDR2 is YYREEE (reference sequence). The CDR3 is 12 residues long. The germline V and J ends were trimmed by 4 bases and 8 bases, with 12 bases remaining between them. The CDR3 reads CASSPGGLGYTF. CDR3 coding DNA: TGTGCCAGCAGCCCCGGTGGGCTGGGCTACACCTTC.

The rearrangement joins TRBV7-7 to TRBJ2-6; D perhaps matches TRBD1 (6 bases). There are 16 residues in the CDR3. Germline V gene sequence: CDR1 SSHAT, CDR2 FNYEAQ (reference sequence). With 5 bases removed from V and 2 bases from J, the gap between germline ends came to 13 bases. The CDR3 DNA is TGTGCCAGCAGCCCGTCTCCAGGGGCTGGGGCCAACGTCCTGACTTTC. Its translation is CASSPSPGAGANVLTF.

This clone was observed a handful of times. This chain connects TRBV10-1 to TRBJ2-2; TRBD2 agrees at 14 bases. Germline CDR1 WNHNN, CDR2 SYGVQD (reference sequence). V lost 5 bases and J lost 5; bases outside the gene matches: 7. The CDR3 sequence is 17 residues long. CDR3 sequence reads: CASSFGTSGGYTGELFF. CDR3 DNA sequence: TGCGCCAGCAGTTTTGGGACTAGCGGGGGTTATACCGGGGAGCTGTTTTTT.

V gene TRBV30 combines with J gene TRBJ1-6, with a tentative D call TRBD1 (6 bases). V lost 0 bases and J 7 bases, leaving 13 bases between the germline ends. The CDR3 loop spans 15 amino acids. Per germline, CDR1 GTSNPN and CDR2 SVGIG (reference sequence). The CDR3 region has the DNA TGTGCCTGGAGTGTACCCGGGGGGCGGAATTCACCCCTCCACTTT. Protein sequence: CAWSVPGGRNSPLHF.

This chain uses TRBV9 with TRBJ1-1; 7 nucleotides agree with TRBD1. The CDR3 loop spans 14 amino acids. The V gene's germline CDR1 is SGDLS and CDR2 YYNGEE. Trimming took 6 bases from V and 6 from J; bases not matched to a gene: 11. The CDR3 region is CASTTMTGTPEAFF. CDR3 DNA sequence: TGTGCCAGCACCACCATGACAGGGACGCCTGAAGCTTTCTTT.

The CDR3 DNA follows: TGTGCCAGCAGCCTAAGGAGGGGTGGAGATGAGCAGTTCTTC. The encoded protein is CASSLRRGGDEQFF. V and J are TRBV6-5 and TRBJ2-1, with D possibly being TRBD2 (6 bases). Trimming pared 6 bases from V and 8 bases from J, leaving 17 bases between. The CDR3 consists of 14 residues. Germline V gene data show CDR1 as MNHEY and CDR2 as SVGAGI.

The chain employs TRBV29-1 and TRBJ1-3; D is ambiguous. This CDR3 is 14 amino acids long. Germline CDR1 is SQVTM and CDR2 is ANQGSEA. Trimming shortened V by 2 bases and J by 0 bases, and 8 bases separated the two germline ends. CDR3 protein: CSVETEYSGNTIYF. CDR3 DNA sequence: TGCAGCGTTGAAACAGAATACTCTGGAAACACCATATATTTT.

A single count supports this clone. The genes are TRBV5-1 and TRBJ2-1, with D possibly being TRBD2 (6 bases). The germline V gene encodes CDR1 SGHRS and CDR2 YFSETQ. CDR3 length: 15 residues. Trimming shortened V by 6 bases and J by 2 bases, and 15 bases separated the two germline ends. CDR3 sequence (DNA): TGCGCCAGCAAACAAAGCGGGCCCACCTACAATGAGCAGTTCTTC. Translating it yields CASKQSGPTYNEQFF.

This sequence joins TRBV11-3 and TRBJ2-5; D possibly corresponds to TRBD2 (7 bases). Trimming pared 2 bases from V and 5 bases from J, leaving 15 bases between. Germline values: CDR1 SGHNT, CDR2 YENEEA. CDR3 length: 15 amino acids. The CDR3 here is CASSLMAGGLETQYF. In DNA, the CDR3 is TGTGCCAGCAGCTTAATGGCCGGGGGGCTGGAGACCCAGTACTTC.

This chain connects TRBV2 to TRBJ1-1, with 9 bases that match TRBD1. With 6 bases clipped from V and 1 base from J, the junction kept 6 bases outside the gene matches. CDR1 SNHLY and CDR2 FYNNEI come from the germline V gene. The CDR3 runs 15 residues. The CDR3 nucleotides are TGTGCCAGCAGCGGACAGGGGAATCGGAACACTGAAGCTTTCTTT. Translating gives CASSGQGNRNTEAFF.

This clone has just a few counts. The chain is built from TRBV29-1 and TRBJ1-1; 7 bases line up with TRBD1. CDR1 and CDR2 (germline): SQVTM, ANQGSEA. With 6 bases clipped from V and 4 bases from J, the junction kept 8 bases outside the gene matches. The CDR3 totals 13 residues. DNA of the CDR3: TGCAGCGTCAACAGGGGCTCAACCACTGAAGCTTTCTTT. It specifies CSVNRGSTTEAFF. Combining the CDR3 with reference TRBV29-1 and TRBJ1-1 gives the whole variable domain SAVISQKPSRDICQRGTSLTIQCQVDSQVTMMFWYRQQPGQSLTLIATANQGSEATYESGFVIDKFPISRPNLTFSTLTVSNMSPEDSSIYLCSVNRGSTTEAFFGQGTRLTVV.

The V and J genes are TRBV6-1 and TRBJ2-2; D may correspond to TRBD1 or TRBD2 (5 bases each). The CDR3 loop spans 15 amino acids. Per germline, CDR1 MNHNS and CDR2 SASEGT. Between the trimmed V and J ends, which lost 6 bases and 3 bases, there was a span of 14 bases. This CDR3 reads CASRKGTSDTGELFF. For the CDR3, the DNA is TGTGCCAGCAGGAAGGGGACGAGTGACACCGGGGAGCTGTTTTTT.

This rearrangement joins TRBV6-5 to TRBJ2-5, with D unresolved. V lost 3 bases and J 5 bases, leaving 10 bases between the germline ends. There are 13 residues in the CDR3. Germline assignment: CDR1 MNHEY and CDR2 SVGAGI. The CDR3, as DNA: TGTGCCAGCAGTTATGGGCTGGGCGAGACCCAGTACTTC. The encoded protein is CASSYGLGETQYF.

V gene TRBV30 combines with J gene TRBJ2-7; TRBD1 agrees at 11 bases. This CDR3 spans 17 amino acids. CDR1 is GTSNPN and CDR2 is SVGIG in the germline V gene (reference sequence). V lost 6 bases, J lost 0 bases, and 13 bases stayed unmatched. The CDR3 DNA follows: TGTGCCTGTACCGGAGGACAGGGGGCGGCGAGCTCCTACGAGCAGTACTTC. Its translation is CACTGGQGAASSYEQYF.

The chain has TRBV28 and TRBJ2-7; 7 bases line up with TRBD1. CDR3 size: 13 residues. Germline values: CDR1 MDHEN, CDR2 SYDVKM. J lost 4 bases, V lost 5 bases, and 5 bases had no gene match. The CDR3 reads CASSPGTVYEQYF. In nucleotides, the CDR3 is TGTGCCAGCAGTCCGGGGACAGTTTACGAGCAGTACTTC.